A single sample is the source of the 10 T cell receptor beta chains below, sequenced in a study of T cells in Graves' hyperthyroidism and ophthalmopathy (dated by TCRdb to the late 2010s). The library relied on multiplex PCR. The sequencing machine was an Illumina HiSeq 2000. The TCR beta CDR3 regions were amplified from the RNA transcripts. A first-round RT-PCR of the TCR CDR3 used the HTBI primer set with the Qiagen OneStep RT-PCR kit. TCRdb's own reprocessing of the public reads used fastp at Q25 and MiXCR and kept productive beta chains. When rows share a CDR3 protein, they turn into one entry using the most common DNA and genes. The sample table shows about 580,000 distinct CDR3 sequences, and 35% to 55% are seen once. The top ten clones comprise roughly 7.7% of the sample. The sample consisted of peripheral blood or thyroid tissue (not recorded which). All receptors come from a woman aged 18-35 years with Graves' hyperthyroidism.

Here the CDR3 DNA reads TGTGCCAGCAAAAACCAAAACGGACAGGGTGCATCACAGCCCCAGCATTTT. As protein: CASKNQNGQGASQPQHF. V usage is TRBV2 and J usage is TRBJ1-5; 8 nucleotides agree with TRBD1. The germline V gene encodes CDR1 SNHLY and CDR2 FYNNEI. The CDR3 has 17 residues. Germline trimming cut 7 bases from V and 7 bases from J; bases unmatched to any gene: 18.

At least ten counts were recorded for this clonotype. This chain uses TRBV12-3 or TRBV12-4 with TRBJ2-7, with 7 bases lining up with TRBD2. V gave up 2 bases and J gave up 1 base; unmatched junction bases: 5. The CDR3 runs 15 residues. The CDR3 loop reads CASSLLAATSYEQYF. CDR3 nucleotide sequence: TGTGCCAGCAGTTTACTAGCGGCTACATCCTACGAGCAGTACTTC.

Only a few counts were recorded for this clonotype. At one of its ends the junction is not consistent with the germline gene, which may arise from a read error. V is TRBV25-1 and J is TRBJ1-4; D gene unclear. The CDR3 is 14 residues long. CDR1 and CDR2 from the germline V gene are MGHDK and SYGVNS. DNA for the CDR3: TGTGCCGGCAGTGAATCGGGCGGTAATGAAAAACTGTTTTTT. Translated, it gives CAGSESGGNEKLFF.

The gene calls are TRBV11-2 and TRBJ1-6; D may be TRBD1 (5 bases). Germline assignment: CDR1 SGHAT and CDR2 FQNNGV. The CDR3 is made up of 18 amino acids. Deletions cut 5 bases from V and 6 bases from J, with 23 bases between. The CDR3 sequence is CASSRSVFSSGTNSPLHF. CDR3 coding DNA: TGTGCCAGCAGCCGCTCCGTATTTAGCTCCGGGACTAATTCACCCCTCCACTTT.

This clonotype has more than one count but fewer than ten. The chain employs TRBV5-4 and TRBJ2-2; D remains ambiguous. Germline CDR1 is SGHNT and CDR2 is YYREEE (reference sequence). The V and J ends lost 4 bases and 5 bases respectively, with 12 bases between them. This CDR3 comprises 14 residues. The CDR3 sequence: CASSLQLETGELFF. The CDR3 DNA follows: TGTGCCAGCAGCCTCCAACTGGAGACCGGGGAGCTGTTTTTT.

V usage is TRBV7-9 and J usage is TRBJ2-1; D might be TRBD2 (6 bases). The ends were cut back, 4 bases at V and 7 bases at J, with 17 bases in the middle. Germline CDR1 and CDR2: SEHNR and FQNEAQ (reference sequence). This CDR3 is 15 amino acids long. The CDR3 DNA reads as TGTGCCAGCAGCTCCCTCCCGCCAGGGAGGAATGAGCAGTTCTTC. This encodes CASSSLPPGRNEQFF. Looking up the rest from reference TRBV7-9 and TRBJ2-1 gives the full variable domain: DTGVSQNPRHKITKRGQNVTFRCDPISEHNRLYWYRQTLGQGPEFLTYFQNEAQLEKSRLLSDRFSAERPKGSFSTLEIQRTEQGDSAMYLCASSSLPPGRNEQFFGPGTRLTVL.

V usage is TRBV10-3 and J usage is TRBJ1-1, with 8 bases identical to TRBD1. Trimming removed 3 bases from V and 5 bases from J; junction bases left unmatched: 2. Per germline, CDR1 ENHRY and CDR2 SYGVKD. This CDR3 has 13 residues. The DNA of the CDR3 is TGTGCCATCAGTGATACAGGGGGGACTGAAGCTTTCTTT. This sequence encodes CAISDTGGTEAFF.

In its sample, this clonotype was seen many times. The chain uses TRBV5-5 and TRBJ1-5; no definite D call. V was pared by 4 bases and J by 3 bases, with 17 bases between. Germline values: CDR1 SGHKS, CDR2 YYEKEE (reference sequence). The CDR3 runs to 16 residues. Here the CDR3 DNA reads TGTGCCAGCAGCCGACTGTCCGATAGTTACAATCAGCCCCAGCATTTT. This codes for CASSRLSDSYNQPQHF.

V is TRBV7-9 and J is TRBJ2-7, with D unresolved. Trimming removed 3 bases from V and 10 bases from J, with 10 bases in between. CDR1 and CDR2 from the germline V gene are SEHNR and FQNEAQ (reference sequence). The CDR3 runs 11 residues. Here the CDR3 reads CASSFGFGQYF. CDR3 bases: TGTGCCAGCAGCTTCGGGTTCGGACAGTACTTC.

Turning to this clonotype: This may arise from a read error, as a much more abundant clone is one base away. In this CDR3 the conserved last residue, phenylalanine or tryptophan, is missing, so a read error is likely. CDR3 sequence: CASTFGGDRLNTEAFL. DNA of the CDR3: TGCGCCAGCACCTTTGGAGGAGACAGGTTGAACACTGAAGCTTTCCTT. The rearrangement links TRBV5-1 to TRBJ1-1, with D possibly matching TRBD1 (6 bases). Trimming took off 6 bases at V and 0 bases at J, with 18 bases between the two ends. The germline gives CDR1 SGHRS, CDR2 YFSETQ. This CDR3 region has 16 residues.